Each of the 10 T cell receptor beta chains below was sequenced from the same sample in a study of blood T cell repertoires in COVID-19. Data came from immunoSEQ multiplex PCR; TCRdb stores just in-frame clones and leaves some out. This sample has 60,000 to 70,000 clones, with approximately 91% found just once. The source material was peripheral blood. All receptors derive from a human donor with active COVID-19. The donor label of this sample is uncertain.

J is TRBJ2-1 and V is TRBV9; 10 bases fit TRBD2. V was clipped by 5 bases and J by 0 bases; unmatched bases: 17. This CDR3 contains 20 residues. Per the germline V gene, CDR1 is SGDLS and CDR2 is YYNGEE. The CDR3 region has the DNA TGTGCCAGCAGTTTTATAGCGGGAGGACCCGGGACCAGCTCCTACAATGAGCAGTTCTTC. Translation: CASSFIAGGPGTSSYNEQFF.

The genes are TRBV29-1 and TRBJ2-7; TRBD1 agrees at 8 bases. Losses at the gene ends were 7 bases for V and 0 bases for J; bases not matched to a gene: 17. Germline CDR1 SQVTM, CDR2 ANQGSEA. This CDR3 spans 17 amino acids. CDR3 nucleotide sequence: TGCAGCGCAGAGTCCCGGGACAGGACCCTGGGCTCCTACGAGCAGTACTTC. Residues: CSAESRDRTLGSYEQYF.

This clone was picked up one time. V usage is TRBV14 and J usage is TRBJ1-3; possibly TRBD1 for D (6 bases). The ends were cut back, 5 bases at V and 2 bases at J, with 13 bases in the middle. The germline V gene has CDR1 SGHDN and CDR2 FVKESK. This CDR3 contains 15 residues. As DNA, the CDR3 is TGTGCCAGCAGCAAGCAAACAGGGACTGGAAACACCATATATTTT. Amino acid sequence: CASSKQTGTGNTIYF.

The CDR3 DNA is TGTGCCAGCAGCGCCGGAGAGACCCAGTACTTC. It codes for CASSAGETQYF. The rearrangement joins TRBV9 to TRBJ2-5, with no clear D. Germline CDR1 reads SGDLS; CDR2 reads YYNGEE. The CDR3 runs 11 residues. V was trimmed by 3 bases and J by 4 bases, leaving 4 bases between them.

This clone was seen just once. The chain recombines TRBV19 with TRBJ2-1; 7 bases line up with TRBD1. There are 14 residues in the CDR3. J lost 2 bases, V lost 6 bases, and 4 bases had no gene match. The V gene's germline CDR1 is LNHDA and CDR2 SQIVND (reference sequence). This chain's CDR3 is CASSRQGAYNEQFF. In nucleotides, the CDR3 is TGTGCCAGTAGCAGACAGGGTGCCTACAATGAGCAGTTCTTC.

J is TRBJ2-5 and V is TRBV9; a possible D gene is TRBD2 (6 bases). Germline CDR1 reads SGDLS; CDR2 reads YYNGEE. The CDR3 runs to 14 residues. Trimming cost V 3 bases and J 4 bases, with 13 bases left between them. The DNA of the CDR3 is TGTGCCAGCAGCGATCTAGCGTGGGGAGAGACCCAGTACTTC. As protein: CASSDLAWGETQYF.

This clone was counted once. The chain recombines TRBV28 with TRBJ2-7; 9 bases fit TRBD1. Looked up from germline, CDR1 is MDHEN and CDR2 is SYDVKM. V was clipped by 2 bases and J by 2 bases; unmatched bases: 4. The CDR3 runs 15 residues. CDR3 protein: CASSLGGQGTYEQYF. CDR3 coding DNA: TGTGCCAGCAGTTTAGGGGGACAGGGAACCTACGAGCAGTACTTC.

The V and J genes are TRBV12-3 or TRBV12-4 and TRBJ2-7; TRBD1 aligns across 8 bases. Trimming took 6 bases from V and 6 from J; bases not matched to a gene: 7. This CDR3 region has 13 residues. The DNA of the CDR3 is TGTGCCAGCAGCCTTGACAGGGGAGGCGAGCAGTACTTC. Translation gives CASSLDRGGEQYF.

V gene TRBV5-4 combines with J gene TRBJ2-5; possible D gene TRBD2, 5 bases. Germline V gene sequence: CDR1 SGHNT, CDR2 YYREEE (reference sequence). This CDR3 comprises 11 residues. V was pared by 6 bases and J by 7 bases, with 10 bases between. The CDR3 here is CASTPAGTQYF. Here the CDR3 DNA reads TGTGCCAGCACCCCCGCGGGGACCCAGTACTTC.

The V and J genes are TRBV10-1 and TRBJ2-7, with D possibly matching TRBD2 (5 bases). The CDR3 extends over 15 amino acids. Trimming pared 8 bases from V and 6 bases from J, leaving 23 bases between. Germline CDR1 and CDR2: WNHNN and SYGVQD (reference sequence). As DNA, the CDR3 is TGCGCCAGCGCGCCTAAGAGTCGGGAAAGATCCGAGCAGTACTTC. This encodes CASAPKSRERSEQYF.